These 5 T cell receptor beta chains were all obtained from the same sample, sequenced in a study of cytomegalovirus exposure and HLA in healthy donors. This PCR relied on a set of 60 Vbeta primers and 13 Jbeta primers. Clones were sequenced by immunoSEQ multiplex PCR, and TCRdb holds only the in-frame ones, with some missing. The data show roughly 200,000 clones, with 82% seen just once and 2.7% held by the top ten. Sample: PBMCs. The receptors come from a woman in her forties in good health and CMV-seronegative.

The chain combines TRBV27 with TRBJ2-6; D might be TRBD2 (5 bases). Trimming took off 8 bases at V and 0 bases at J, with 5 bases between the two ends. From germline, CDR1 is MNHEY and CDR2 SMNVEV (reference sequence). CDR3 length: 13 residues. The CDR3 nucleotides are TGTGCCAGCCGGGGCTCTGGGGCCAACGTCCTGACTTTC. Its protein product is CASRGSGANVLTF.

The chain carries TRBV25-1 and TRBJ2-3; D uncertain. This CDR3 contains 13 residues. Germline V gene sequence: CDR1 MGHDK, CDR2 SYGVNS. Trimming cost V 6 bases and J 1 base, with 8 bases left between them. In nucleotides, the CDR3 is TGTGCCAGCAGCTTAAGCGGCACAGATACGCAGTATTTT. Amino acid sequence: CASSLSGTDTQYF.

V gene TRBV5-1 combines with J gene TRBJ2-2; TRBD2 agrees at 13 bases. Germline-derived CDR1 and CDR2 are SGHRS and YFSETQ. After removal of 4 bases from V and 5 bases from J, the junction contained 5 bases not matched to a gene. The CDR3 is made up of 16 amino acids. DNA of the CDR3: TGCGCCAGCAGCGAGGGACTAGCGGGAAATACCGGGGAGCTGTTTTTT. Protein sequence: CASSEGLAGNTGELFF.

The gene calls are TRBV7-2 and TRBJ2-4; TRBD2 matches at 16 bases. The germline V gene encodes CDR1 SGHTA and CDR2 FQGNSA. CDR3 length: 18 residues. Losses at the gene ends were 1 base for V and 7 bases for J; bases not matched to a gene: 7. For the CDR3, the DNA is TGTGCCAGCAGCTTAGGGGGACTAGCGGGAGGGCCGTTGAACATTCAGTACTTC. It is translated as CASSLGGLAGGPLNIQYF. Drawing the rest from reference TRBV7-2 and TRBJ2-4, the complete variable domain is GAGVSQSPSNKVTEKGKDVELRCDPISGHTALYWYRQSLGQGLEFLIYFQGNSAPDKSGLPSDRFSAERTGGSVSTLTIQRTQQEDSAVYLCASSLGGLAGGPLNIQYFGAGTRLSVL.

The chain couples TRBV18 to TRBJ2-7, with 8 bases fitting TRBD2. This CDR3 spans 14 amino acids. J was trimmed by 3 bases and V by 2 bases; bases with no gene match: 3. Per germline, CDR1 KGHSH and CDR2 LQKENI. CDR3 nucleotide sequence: TGTGCCAGCTCACCAGGGAGCGGGGGCTACGAGCAGTACTTC. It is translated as CASSPGSGGYEQYF.